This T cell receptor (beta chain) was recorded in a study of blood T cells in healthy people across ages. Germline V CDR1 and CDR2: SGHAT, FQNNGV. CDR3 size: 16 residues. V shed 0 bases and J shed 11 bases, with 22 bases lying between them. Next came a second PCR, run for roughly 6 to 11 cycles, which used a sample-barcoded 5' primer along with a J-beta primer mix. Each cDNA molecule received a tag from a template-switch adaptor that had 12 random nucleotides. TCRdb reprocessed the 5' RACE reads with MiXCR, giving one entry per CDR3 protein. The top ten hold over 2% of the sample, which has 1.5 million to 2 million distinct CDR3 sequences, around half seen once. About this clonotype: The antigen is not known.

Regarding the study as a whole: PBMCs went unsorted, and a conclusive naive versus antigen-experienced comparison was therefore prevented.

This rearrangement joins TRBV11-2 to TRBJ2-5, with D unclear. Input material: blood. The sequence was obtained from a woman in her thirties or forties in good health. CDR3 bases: TGTGCCAGCAGCTTAGACATCATCTCTTTTGTGCATGAGCAGTACTTC. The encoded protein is CASSLDIISFVHEQYF.